This is a list of T cell receptor beta chains from one sample in a study of glioma-infiltrating T cells after dendritic cell vaccination. TCRdb's table, derived via immunoSEQ multiplex PCR, lists solely in-frame clones and lacks some. Of around 72,000 clones listed, roughly 79% are singletons. The material sequenced was blood, taken before dendritic cell vaccination. These receptors all stem from a human donor with glioblastoma. CDR3s include the opening cysteine and the closing phenylalanine or tryptophan. D genes are given only for firm matches. Clone sizes are given selectively: once, few, many, or a class where the clone is expanded.

.,TRBV7-2,.,TRBJ1-5,TGTGCCAGCAGCTTAGACTCCGGGGGGAATCAGCCCCAGCATTTT,CASSLDSGGNQPQHF
.,TRBV29-1,.,TRBJ1-2,TGCAGCGCCCAGGGTCCTGGTGGCTACACCTTC,CSAQGPGGYTF
.,TRBV11-2,.,TRBJ1-1,TGTGCCAGCAGCTTTATTCAGGGAAGGGCTTTCTTT,CASSFIQGRAFF
.,TRBV9,.,TRBJ1-1,TGTGCCAGCAAGGAGGTAAACACTGAAGCTTTCTTT,CASKEVNTEAFF
.,TRBV4-2,.,TRBJ1-1,TGTGCCAGCAGCCAAGTGCAGGAGGTGAACACTGAAGCTTTCTTT,CASSQVQEVNTEAFF
.,TRBV25-1,TRBD1,TRBJ1-1,TGTGCCAGCAGTAAATTCGGGACAGTAGCGAACACTGAAGCTTTCTTT,CASSKFGTVANTEAFF
.,TRBV15,.,TRBJ1-1,TGTGCCACCAGCAGGGTCCGGGCTGAAGCTTTCTTT,CATSRVRAEAFF
.,TRBV5-8,TRBD2,TRBJ2-5,TGTGCCAGCAGCAATGGACTAGCGGGGGGGCGAGAGACCCAGTACTTC,CASSNGLAGGRETQYF
once,TRBV4-2,.,TRBJ2-3,TGTGCCAGCAGCCAAGAAGCTCGGGGAGCAGATACGCAGTATTTT,CASSQEARGADTQYF
once,TRBV19,TRBD1,TRBJ1-6,TGTGCCAGTAGTCAAACCAGACAGGGCCGGAATTCACCCCTCCACTTT,CASSQTRQGRNSPLHF
.,TRBV6-5,TRBD1,TRBJ2-2,TGTGCCAGCAGTTCCGTCGGACAGGGATATACCGGGGAGCTGTTTTTT,CASSSVGQGYTGELFF